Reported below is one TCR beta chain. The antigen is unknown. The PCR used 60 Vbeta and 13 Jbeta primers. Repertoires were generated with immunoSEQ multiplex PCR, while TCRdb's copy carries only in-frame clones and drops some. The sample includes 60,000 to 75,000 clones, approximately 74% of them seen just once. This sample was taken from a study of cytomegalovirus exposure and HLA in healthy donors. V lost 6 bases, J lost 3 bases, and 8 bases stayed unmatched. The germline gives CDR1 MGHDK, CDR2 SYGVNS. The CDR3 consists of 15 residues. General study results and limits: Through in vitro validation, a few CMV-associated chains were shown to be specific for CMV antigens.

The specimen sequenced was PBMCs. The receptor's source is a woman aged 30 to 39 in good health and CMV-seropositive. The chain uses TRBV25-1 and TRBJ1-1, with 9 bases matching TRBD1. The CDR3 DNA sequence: TGTGCCAGCAGGATAGGGACAGGGATGGACACTGAAGCTTTCTTT. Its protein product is CASRIGTGMDTEAFF.